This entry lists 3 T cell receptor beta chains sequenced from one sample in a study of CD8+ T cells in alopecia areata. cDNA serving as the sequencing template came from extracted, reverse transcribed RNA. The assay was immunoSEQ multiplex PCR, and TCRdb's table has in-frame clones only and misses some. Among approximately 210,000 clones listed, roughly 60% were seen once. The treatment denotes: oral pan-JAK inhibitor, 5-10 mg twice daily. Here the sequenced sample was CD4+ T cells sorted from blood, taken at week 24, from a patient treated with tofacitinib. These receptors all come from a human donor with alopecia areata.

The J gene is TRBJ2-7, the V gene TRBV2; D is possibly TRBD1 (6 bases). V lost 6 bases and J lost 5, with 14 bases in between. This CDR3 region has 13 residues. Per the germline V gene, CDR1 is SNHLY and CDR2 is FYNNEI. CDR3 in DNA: TGTGCCAGCAGCCAGAGACAGGACCACGAGCAGTACTTC. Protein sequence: CASSQRQDHEQYF.

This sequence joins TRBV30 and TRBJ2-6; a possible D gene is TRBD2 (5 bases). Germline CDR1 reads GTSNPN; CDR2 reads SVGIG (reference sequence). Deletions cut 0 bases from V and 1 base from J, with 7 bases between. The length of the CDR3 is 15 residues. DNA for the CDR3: TGTGCCTGGAGTGTGGGGAGATCTGGGGCCAACGTCCTGACTTTC. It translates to CAWSVGRSGANVLTF.

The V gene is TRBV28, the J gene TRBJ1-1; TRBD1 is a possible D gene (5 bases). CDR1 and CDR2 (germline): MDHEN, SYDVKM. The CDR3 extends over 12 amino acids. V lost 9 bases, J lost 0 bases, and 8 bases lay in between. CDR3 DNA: TGTGCCAGTGGGACGGTGAACACTGAAGCTTTCTTT. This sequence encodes CASGTVNTEAFF.